The 15 T cell receptor beta chains listed next were all sequenced from one sample in a study of shared clonotypes between healthy human individuals. Method: immunoSEQ multiplex PCR; TCRdb's copy keeps in-frame clones and lacks some. The sample contains some 2,000,000 clones, about 95% of which appear only once. Naive CD8 populations comprised CD45RO-negative cells positively selected for CCR7, excluding terminally differentiated effector memory CD45RA+ cells. The source material was naive CD8+ T cells sorted from blood. The receptors here all came from a man aged 18 to 29 in good health.

The chain has TRBV4-1 and TRBJ2-7; D unresolved. Germline V gene sequence: CDR1 MGHRA, CDR2 YSYEKL. CDR3 size: 18 residues. V lost 0 bases and J 1 base, leaving 19 bases between the germline ends. The CDR3 DNA reads as TGCGCCAGCAGCCAAGACCTCTCAGCCAGTGGGTTATCCTACGAGCAGTACTTC. Translating it yields CASSQDLSASGLSYEQYF.

The chain recombines TRBV7-9 with TRBJ2-3; 11 bases agree with TRBD2. V was pared by 1 base and J by 3 bases, with 6 bases of the junction left unmatched. The CDR3 extends over 17 amino acids. The germline V gene has CDR1 SEHNR and CDR2 FQNEAQ (reference sequence). CDR3 bases: TGTGCCAGCAGCTTAGACCTAGCGGGAGGACCTACAGATACGCAGTATTTT. Translated, it gives CASSLDLAGGPTDTQYF.

The chain couples TRBV4-1 to TRBJ1-1; D gene unclear. The V end lost 6 bases, the J end lost 5 bases, and 13 bases lay between the germline ends. This CDR3 has 13 residues. Germline CDR1 reads MGHRA; CDR2 reads YSYEKL. This chain's CDR3 is CASREGVRTEAFF. The CDR3 DNA reads as TGCGCCAGCAGAGAGGGAGTAAGGACTGAAGCTTTCTTT.

This clone was seen just once. The gene calls are TRBV27 and TRBJ2-1; TRBD2 matches 14 bases. The ends lost 5 bases at V and 5 bases at J; junction bases unmatched: 2. This CDR3 is built from 15 residues. Per the germline V gene, CDR1 is MNHEY and CDR2 is SMNVEV (reference sequence). The CDR3 region is CASSVTSGRDNEQFF. CDR3 bases: TGTGCCAGCAGTGTGACTAGCGGGAGGGACAATGAGCAGTTCTTC.

The gene calls are TRBV4-3 and TRBJ2-7; 8 bases are shared with TRBD2. Germline assignment: CDR1 LGHNA and CDR2 YSLEER. The CDR3 has 15 residues. Trimming took 0 bases from V and 1 from J; bases not matched to a gene: 2. The CDR3 reads CASSQDSGKSYEQYF. Here the CDR3 DNA reads TGCGCCAGCAGCCAAGATAGCGGGAAGTCCTACGAGCAGTACTTC.

J is TRBJ2-1 and V is TRBV27, with 7 bases fitting TRBD2. CDR1 and CDR2 (germline): MNHEY, SMNVEV (reference sequence). V dropped 7 bases and J dropped 6; count of bases not matched to a gene: 6. This CDR3 is built from 13 residues. CDR3 sequence reads: CASTSGGGNEQFF. The CDR3, as DNA: TGTGCCAGCACCTCGGGGGGTGGCAATGAGCAGTTCTTC.

This chain connects TRBV6-5 to TRBJ2-2, with D tentatively TRBD1 (6 bases). CDR1 and CDR2 from the germline V gene are MNHEY and SVGAGI. The V gene lost 2 bases and the J gene lost 9 bases, with 7 bases spanning the gap. This CDR3 comprises 12 residues. CDR3 coding DNA: TGTGCCAGCAGTTACGGGGGCCGGGAGCTGTTTTTT. This translates into CASSYGGRELFF.

J is TRBJ2-6 and V is TRBV10-1, with D uncertain. V lost 3 bases, J lost 2 bases, and 5 bases lay in between. The CDR3 loop spans 14 amino acids. Per germline, CDR1 WNHNN and CDR2 SYGVQD (reference sequence). The CDR3 is CASSDSAGANVLTF. The CDR3 bases are TGCGCCAGCAGTGACTCTGCTGGGGCCAACGTCCTGACTTTC.

J is TRBJ2-7 and V is TRBV28, with D perhaps assigned TRBD1 or TRBD2 (5 bases each). The CDR3 is made up of 14 amino acids. Deletions cut 6 bases from V and 3 bases from J, with 15 bases between. CDR1 is MDHEN, CDR2 SYDVKM, per germline. This CDR3 reads CASSPRDGHYEQYF. CDR3 in DNA: TGTGCCAGCAGCCCAAGGGACGGCCACTACGAGCAGTACTTC.

This clone was found once. V is TRBV11-2 and J is TRBJ2-7, with D possibly matching TRBD1 (6 bases). The CDR3 covers 16 residues. Per the germline V gene, CDR1 is SGHAT and CDR2 is FQNNGV. Between the trimmed V and J ends, which lost 1 base and 1 base, there was a span of 14 bases. The CDR3 loop reads CASSLGLLGQSYEQYF. CDR3 in DNA: TGTGCCAGCAGCTTAGGGTTACTAGGACAGTCCTACGAGCAGTACTTC. Using reference TRBV11-2 and TRBJ2-7 for the parts outside the CDR3, the full variable domain is EAGVAQSPRYKIIEKRQSVAFWCNPISGHATLYWYQQILGQGPKLLIQFQNNGVVDDSQLPKDRFSAERLKGVDSTLKIQPAKLEDSAVYLCASSLGLLGQSYEQYFGPGTRLTVT.

Only one count was recorded for this clone. This chain connects TRBV27 to TRBJ1-4; TRBD1 is a possible D gene (5 bases). V lost 5 bases and J 1 base, leaving 14 bases between the germline ends. CDR3 length: 16 residues. Germline assignment: CDR1 MNHEY and CDR2 SMNVEV (reference sequence). CDR3 sequence: CASSPVGGGTNEKLFF. Here the CDR3 DNA reads TGTGCCAGCAGTCCCGTGGGGGGAGGAACTAATGAAAAACTGTTTTTT.

The chain links TRBV9 to TRBJ2-1, with D maybe TRBD2 (7 bases). The germline V and J ends were trimmed by 6 bases and 2 bases, with 15 bases remaining between them. The CDR3 is 15 amino acids. Germline-derived CDR1 and CDR2 are SGDLS and YYNGEE. CDR3 sequence reads: CASTAGGGPYNEQFF. In DNA form, the CDR3 reads TGTGCCAGCACCGCTGGGGGGGGCCCCTACAATGAGCAGTTCTTC. The whole variable domain, filled in from reference TRBV9 and TRBJ2-1, reads DSGVTQTPKHLITATGQRVTLRCSPRSGDLSVYWYQQSLDQGLQFLIQYYNGEERAKGNILERFSAQQFPDLHSELNLSSLELGDSALYFCASTAGGGPYNEQFFGPGTRLTVL.

Of note for this clone: The identical CDR3 is also encoded by other nucleotide sequences in the sample. In DNA, the CDR3 is TGCAGCGGGACAGCAAACACTGAAGCTTTCTTT. Encoded protein: CSGTANTEAFF. This chain uses TRBV29-1 with TRBJ1-1, with D possibly matching TRBD1 (6 bases). V was cut by 7 bases and J by 2 bases, with 8 bases left in between. CDR1 is SQVTM and CDR2 is ANQGSEA in the germline V gene. The CDR3 is made up of 11 amino acids.

The chain recombines TRBV6-1 with TRBJ2-3; TRBD2 matches at 8 bases. Losses at the gene ends were 3 bases for V and 6 bases for J; bases not matched to a gene: 8. Germline V gene sequence: CDR1 MNHNS, CDR2 SASEGT. This CDR3 contains 15 residues. The CDR3 DNA reads TGTGCCAGCAGTGACTGGCGGGAGGCTTACGATACGCAGTATTTT. This translates into CASSDWREAYDTQYF.

The chain is built from TRBV4-2 and TRBJ2-7, with D uncertain. Trimming cost V 1 base and J 4 bases, with 8 bases left between them. This CDR3 comprises 13 residues. The germline CDR1 and CDR2 sequences are LGHNA and YNFKEQ. CDR3 in amino acids: CASSQAPAYEQYF. The CDR3 nucleotides read TGTGCCAGCAGCCAAGCCCCAGCATACGAGCAGTACTTC.